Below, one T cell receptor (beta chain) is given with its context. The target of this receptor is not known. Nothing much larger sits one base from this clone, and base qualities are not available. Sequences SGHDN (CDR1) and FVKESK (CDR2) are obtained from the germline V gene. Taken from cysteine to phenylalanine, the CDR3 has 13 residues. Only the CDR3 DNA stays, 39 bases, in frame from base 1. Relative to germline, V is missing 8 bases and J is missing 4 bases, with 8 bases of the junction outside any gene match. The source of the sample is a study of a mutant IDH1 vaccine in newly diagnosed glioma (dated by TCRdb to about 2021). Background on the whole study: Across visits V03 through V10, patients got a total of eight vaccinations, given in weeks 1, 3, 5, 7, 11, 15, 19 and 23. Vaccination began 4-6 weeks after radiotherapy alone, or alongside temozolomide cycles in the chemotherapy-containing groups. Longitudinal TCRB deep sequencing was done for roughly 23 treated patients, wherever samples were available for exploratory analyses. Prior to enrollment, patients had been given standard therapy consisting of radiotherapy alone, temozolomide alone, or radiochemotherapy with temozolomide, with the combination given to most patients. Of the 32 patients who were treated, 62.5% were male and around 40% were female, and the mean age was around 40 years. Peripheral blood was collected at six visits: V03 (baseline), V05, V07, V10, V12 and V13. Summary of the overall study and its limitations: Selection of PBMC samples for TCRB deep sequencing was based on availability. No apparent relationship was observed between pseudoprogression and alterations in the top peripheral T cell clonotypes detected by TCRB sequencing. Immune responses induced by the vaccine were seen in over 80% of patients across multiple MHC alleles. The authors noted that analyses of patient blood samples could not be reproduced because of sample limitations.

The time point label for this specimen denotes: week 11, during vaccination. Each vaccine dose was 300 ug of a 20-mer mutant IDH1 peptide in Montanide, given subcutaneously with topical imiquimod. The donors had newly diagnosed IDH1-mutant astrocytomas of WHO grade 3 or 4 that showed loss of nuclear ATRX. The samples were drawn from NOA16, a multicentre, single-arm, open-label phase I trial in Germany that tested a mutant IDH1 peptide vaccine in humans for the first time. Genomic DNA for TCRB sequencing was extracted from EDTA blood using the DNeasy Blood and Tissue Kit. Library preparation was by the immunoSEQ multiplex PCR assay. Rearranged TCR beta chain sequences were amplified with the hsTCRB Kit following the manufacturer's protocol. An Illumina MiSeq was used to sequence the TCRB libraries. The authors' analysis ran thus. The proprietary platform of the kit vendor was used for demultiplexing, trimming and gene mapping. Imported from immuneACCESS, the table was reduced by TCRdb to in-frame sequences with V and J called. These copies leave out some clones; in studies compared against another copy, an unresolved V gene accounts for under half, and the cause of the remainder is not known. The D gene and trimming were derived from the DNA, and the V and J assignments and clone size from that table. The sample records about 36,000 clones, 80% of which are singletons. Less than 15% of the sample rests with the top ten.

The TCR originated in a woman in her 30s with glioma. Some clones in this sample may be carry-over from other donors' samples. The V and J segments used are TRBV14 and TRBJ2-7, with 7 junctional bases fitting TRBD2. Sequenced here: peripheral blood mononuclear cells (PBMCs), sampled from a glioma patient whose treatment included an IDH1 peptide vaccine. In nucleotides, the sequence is TGTGCCAGCCGGCCAGGAGCGGGGTACGAGCAGTACTTC. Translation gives CASRPGAGYEQYF.